This T cell receptor beta chain was documented in a study of T cell repertoires in cytomegalovirus infection. Across the whole study: Signatures in public TCR beta sequences pointed to both CMV infection and matching HLA type. Notes on the study in general: Public TCR beta family frequency separated CMV-and-HLA carriers, including in an independent cohort. The study found HLA-C-restricted CMV-specific TCR beta clonotypes dominating the ex vivo response.

The V end was cut by 7 bases, the J end by 2 bases, with 11 bases between. This CDR3 region has 13 residues. Germline V gene sequence: CDR1 SNHLY, CDR2 FYNNEI. TCRdb used MiXCR to reprocess the reads, holding one entry per CDR3 protein. The sample contains roughly 630,000 distinct CDR3 sequences, 20% to 30% of which appear only once. As concerns this clonotype: Its antigen remains unidentified.

V gene TRBV2 combines with J gene TRBJ2-5; D is undetermined. This clonotype was obtained from a human donor in good health (CMV status not recorded). Some clones in this sample may be carry-over from other donors' samples. Sequenced input: CD8+ T cells from PBMCs. The CDR3 loop reads CASIGNLQETQYF. CDR3 coding DNA: TGTGCCAGCATAGGAAACCTGCAAGAGACCCAGTACTTC. The entire variable domain, with the rest obtained from reference TRBV2 and TRBJ2-5, is as follows: EPEVTQTPSHQVTQMGQEVILRCVPISNHLYFYWYRQILGQKVEFLVSFYNNEISEKSEIFDDQFSVERPDGSNFTLKIRSTKLEDSAMYFCASIGNLQETQYFGPGTRLLVL.